These T cell receptor beta chains were read from a single sample in a study of tumor and adjacent non-tumor tissue in lung cancer. TCRdb itself ran the multiplex PCR reads through MiXCR, one entry per CDR3 protein. In the table there are 40,000 to 45,000 distinct CDR3 sequences, 60% to 65% of which are singletons. The sequenced material came from distant non-tumor lung tissue. The receptors shown here come from a woman aged 40 to 49 with non-small cell lung cancer. Both conserved end residues are part of each CDR3. Fields, in order: V gene, D gene, J gene, clone size, CDR3 DNA, CDR3 protein. D genes are given only for firm matches. Part of the rows lack a size; the others show once, few, many or a class for expanded clones.

TRBV30,TRBD2,TRBJ2-2,.,TGTGCCTGGAGTGTCGGGGGGGAGTGGATCGGGGAGCTGTTTTTT,CAWSVGGEWIGELFF
TRBV10-1,.,TRBJ2-5,.,TGCGCCAGCAGTGAGTCTGGATGGGCAGAGACCCGGTACTTT,CASSESGWAETRYF
TRBV30,.,TRBJ2-7,.,TGTGCCTGGAGTTCCGGGGCCCTTGCATTCTACGAGCAGTACTTC,CAWSSGALAFYEQYF
TRBV7-3,TRBD1,TRBJ1-1,.,TGTGTCAGCAGCGTCCACCCAGGGGGCTCCGAAGCTTTCTTT,CVSSVHPGGSEAFF
TRBV11-2,.,TRBJ2-5,.,TGTACCAGCAGTCTAAGACCGGCGGAGGGGGAGGCCCAGTACTTC,CTSSLRPAEGEAQYF
TRBV5-1,.,TRBJ2-5,.,TGCGCCAGCAGCTTGGTTGGCGTGGTGAAACAGACCCAGTACTTC,CASSLVGVVKQTQYF
TRBV5-1,.,TRBJ2-4,.,TGCACCAGCAGCCCCTCGGCGGCCAAAAACATTCAGTACTTC,CTSSPSAAKNIQYF
TRBV11-1,.,TRBJ2-1,few,TGTGCCAGCAACTTATCTATCACAACTTACAATGAGCAGTTCTTC,CASNLSITTYNEQFF
TRBV30,.,TRBJ1-6,.,TGTGCCTGGAGTTACCGGGACACTTGGTATTCACCCCTCCACTTT,CAWSYRDTWYSPLHF
TRBV28,.,TRBJ1-1,.,TGTACCAGCAGTCTAGGGACAATGTTAGAGGCTTTCTTT,CTSSLGTMLEAFF
TRBV11-2,.,TRBJ2-7,medium-sized,TGTGCCAGCAGCTTAGCCCCAGGGTCGAACTACGAGCAGTACTTC,CASSLAPGSNYEQYF
TRBV5-6,.,TRBJ2-3,.,TGTACCAGCAGCTTGGGACTGATTAGCACAGATACGCAGTATTTT,CTSSLGLISTDTQYF
TRBV6-5,.,TRBJ2-2,.,TGTGCCAGTAGTTACAGGACTCCCGGGAAGCTGTTTTTT,CASSYRTPGKLFF
TRBV12-3/TRBV12-4,.,TRBJ2-5,.,TGTGCCAGCAGTGACCTGACGGCCGTTACAGAGACCCAGTACTTC,CASSDLTAVTETQYF
TRBV29-1,.,TRBJ1-4,.,TGCGCTCTTGGGGCTGTACCTAATGAAAAACTGTTTTTT,CALGAVPNEKLFF
TRBV28,TRBD2,TRBJ2-7,.,TGTGCCAACAGTACCCTGGGAGCGGGAGACCACGAGCAGTACTTC,CANSTLGAGDHEQYF
TRBV11-2,.,TRBJ2-7,once,TGTGCCAACAGCTTGGTCTCAAACTCCAACGAGCAGTACTTC,CANSLVSNSNEQYF
TRBV7-3,TRBD1,TRBJ2-7,many,TGTGCCAGCAGCCTAAAGGGACAGGGGTACGAGCAGTACTTC,CASSLKGQGYEQYF
TRBV19,TRBD2,TRBJ2-1,.,TGTGCCAGTACTTTATCTTCTGGGAGGGATGAGCAGTTCTTC,CASTLSSGRDEQFF
TRBV5-6,.,TRBJ2-2,once,TGCGCCAGCAGCTTGGCCATGGCCGAGCCCCCCGGGGAGCTGTCTTTT,CASSLAMAEPPGELSF
TRBV12-3/TRBV12-4,TRBD2,TRBJ2-7,many,TGTGCCAGCAGTTTAGGTCGCGGTGCCGGGAGGGAGCAGTACTTC,CASSLGRGAGREQYF
TRBV29-1,TRBD1,TRBJ2-7,many,TGCAGCGTTGAAAGCTGGGACAGGGGCAAGTACGAGCAGTACTTC,CSVESWDRGKYEQYF
TRBV4-2,TRBD2,TRBJ2-1,.,TGTGCCAGTAGCCAAGAGCCGAACGGAATAGCGGGATACAATGAGCAGTTCTTC,CASSQEPNGIAGYNEQFF
TRBV28,.,TRBJ1-3,.,TGTGCCAGTAGTTGGGGTGACATCTCGGGTTTCTCTGGAAACACCATATATTTT,CASSWGDISGFSGNTIYF
TRBV20-1,TRBD1,TRBJ2-6,.,TGCAGTTCTAGGGACAGATACTCTGGGGCCAACGTCCTGACTTTC,CSSRDRYSGANVLTF
TRBV4-2,.,TRBJ2-3,many,TGTGCCAGCAGCGGGGAACTTACAGATACGCAGTATTTT,CASSGELTDTQYF
TRBV7-6,.,TRBJ1-3,.,TGTGCCAGCAGCTTAGAACTCGAAGGAAACACCATATATTTT,CASSLELEGNTIYF
TRBV30,.,TRBJ1-1,many,TGTGCCTGGAGTCCAGGAGGGATTACTGAAGCTTTCTTT,CAWSPGGITEAFF
TRBV20-1,.,TRBJ2-3,.,TGCAGTGCCCCAGGAGGGGGACCAGATACGCAGTATTTT,CSAPGGGPDTQYF
TRBV28,TRBD2,TRBJ2-1,.,TGTGTCAGCAGTTCCGGGACTAGCGGGAGCGATGAGCAGTTCTTC,CVSSSGTSGSDEQFF
TRBV12-3/TRBV12-4,.,TRBJ2-7,.,TGTGTTAGCAGTCTCAGGGAGGCCTACGAGCAGTACTTC,CVSSLREAYEQYF
TRBV11-2,.,TRBJ2-7,.,TGTGCCAGCAGCTCGGACCATTACGAACAGTACTTT,CASSSDHYEQYF
TRBV5-5,TRBD1,TRBJ2-7,.,TGTGCCAACAAGCCCGGGACAGACTCCTACGAGGAGTATTTC,CANKPGTDSYEEYF
TRBV7-9,TRBD2,TRBJ2-1,many,TGTGCCAGCAGTCGGACTAGCGGGAGCTACAATGAGCAGTTCTTC,CASSRTSGSYNEQFF
TRBV5-1,TRBD1,TRBJ2-7,.,TGCGCCAGCAGCTTGTACACCGGGACAGCGACGAACGAGCAGTACTTC,CASSLYTGTATNEQYF
TRBV11-3,.,TRBJ1-1,few,TGTGCCAGCAGTCACTCTAACACTGAAGCTTTCTTT,CASSHSNTEAFF
TRBV6-5,.,TRBJ1-6,.,TGTGCCACCAGAAGAACTAAACATGGACCAACCCCCCACTTT,CATRRTKHGPTPHF
TRBV28,.,TRBJ2-2,.,TGTACCAGTAGACCGCAGGGTAGCGGGGAGCTGTTTTTT,CTSRPQGSGELFF
TRBV14,.,TRBJ2-7,.,TGTGCCAGCAACCAGGTTAGGGAGTCCGAGCAGTACTTC,CASNQVRESEQYF
TRBV6-1,.,TRBJ1-5,few,TGTGCCAGCAGTGAAGACTGGGCAGGCAACAATCAGCCCCAGCATTTT,CASSEDWAGNNQPQHF
TRBV29-1,.,TRBJ2-3,many,TGCAGCGCCAGTATGGACGCAAGCACAGATACGCAGTATTTT,CSASMDASTDTQYF
TRBV20-1,.,TRBJ2-5,.,TGCAGTGCTCTGGATTCCCGGGACACCCAAGAGACCCAGTACTTC,CSALDSRDTQETQYF